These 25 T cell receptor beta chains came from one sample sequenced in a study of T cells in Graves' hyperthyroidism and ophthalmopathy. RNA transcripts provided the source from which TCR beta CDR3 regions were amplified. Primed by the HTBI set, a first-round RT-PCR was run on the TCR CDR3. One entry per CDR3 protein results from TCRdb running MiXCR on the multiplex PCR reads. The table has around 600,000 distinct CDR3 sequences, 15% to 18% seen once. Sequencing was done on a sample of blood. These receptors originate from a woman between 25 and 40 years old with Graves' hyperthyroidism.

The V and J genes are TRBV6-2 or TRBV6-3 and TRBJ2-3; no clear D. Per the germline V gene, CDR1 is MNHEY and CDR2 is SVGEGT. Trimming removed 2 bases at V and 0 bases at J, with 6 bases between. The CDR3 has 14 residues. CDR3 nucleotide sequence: TGTGCCAGCAGTTACGCTGACAGCACAGATACGCAGTATTTT. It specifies CASSYADSTDTQYF.

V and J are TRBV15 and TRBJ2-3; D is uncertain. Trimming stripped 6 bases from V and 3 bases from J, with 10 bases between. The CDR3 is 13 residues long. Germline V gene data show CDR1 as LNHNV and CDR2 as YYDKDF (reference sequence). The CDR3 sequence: CATRYKGTDTQYF. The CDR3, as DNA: TGTGCCACCAGATATAAGGGAACAGATACGCAGTATTTT.

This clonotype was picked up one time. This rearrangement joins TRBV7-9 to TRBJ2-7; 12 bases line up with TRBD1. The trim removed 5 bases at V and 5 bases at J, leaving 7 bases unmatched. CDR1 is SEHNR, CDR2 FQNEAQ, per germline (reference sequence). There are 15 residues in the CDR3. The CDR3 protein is CASSPGQGAHNEQYF. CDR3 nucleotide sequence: TGTGCCAGCAGCCCGGGACAGGGGGCGCATAACGAGCAGTACTTC.

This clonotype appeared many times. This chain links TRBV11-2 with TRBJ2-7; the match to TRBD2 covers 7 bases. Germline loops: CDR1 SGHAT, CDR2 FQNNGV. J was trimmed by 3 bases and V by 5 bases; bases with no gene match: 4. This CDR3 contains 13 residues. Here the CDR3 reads CASSPGDYYEQYF. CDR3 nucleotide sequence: TGTGCCAGCAGCCCCGGGGACTACTACGAGCAGTACTTC.

This CDR3 reads CASTERTGPNSPLHF. The CDR3, as DNA: TGTGCCAGCACCGAAAGAACAGGTCCGAATTCACCCCTCCACTTT. This chain joins TRBV6-1 and TRBJ1-6, with a possible D match to TRBD1 (5 bases). There are 15 residues in the CDR3. The ends were cut back, 7 bases at V and 7 bases at J, with 17 bases in the middle. The germline V gene has CDR1 MNHNS and CDR2 SASEGT.

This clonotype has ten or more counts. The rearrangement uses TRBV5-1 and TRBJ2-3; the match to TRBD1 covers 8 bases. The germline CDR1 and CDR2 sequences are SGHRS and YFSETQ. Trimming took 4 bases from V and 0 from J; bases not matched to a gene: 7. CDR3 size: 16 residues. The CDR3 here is CASSTRQGLSTDTQYF. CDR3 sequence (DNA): TGCGCCAGCAGCACCCGACAGGGGCTGAGCACAGATACGCAGTATTTT.

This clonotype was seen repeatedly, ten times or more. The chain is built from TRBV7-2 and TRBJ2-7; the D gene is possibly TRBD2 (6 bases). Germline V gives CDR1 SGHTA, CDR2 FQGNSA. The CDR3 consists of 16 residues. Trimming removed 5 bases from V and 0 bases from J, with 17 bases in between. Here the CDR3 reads CASSTRRRVGSYEQYF. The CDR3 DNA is TGTGCCAGCAGCACCAGACGGAGGGTCGGCTCCTACGAGCAGTACTTC.

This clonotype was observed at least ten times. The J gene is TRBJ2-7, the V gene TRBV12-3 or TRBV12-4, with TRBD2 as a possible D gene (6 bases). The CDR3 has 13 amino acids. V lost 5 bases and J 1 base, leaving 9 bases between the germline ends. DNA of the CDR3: TGTGCCAGCAGTGTGACTAGATCCTACGAGCAGTACTTC. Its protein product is CASSVTRSYEQYF.

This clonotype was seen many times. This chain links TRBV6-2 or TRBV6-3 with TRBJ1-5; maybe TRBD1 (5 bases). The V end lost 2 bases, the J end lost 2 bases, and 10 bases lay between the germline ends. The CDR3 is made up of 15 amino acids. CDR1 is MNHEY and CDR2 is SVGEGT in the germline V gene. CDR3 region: CASSYLGGGNQPQHF. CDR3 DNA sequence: TGTGCCAGCAGTTACCTCGGGGGGGGCAATCAGCCCCAGCATTTT.

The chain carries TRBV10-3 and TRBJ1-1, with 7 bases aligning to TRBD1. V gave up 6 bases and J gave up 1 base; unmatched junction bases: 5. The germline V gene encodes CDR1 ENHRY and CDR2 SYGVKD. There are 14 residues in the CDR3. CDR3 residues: CAIRDQGGNTEAFF. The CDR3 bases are TGTGCCATCAGAGACCAGGGGGGGAACACTGAAGCTTTCTTT.

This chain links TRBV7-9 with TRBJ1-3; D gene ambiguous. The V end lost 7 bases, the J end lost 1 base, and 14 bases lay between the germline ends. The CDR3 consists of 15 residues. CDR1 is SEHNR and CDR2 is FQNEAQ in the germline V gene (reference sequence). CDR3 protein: CASNSFEASGNTIYF. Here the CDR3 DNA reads TGTGCCAGCAACTCGTTTGAGGCGTCTGGAAACACCATATATTTT.

The CDR3 is CSATTDRAGDQPQHF. Here the CDR3 DNA reads TGCAGTGCTACCACCGACAGGGCTGGCGATCAGCCCCAGCATTTT. J is TRBJ1-5 and V is TRBV20-1, with 7 bases matching TRBD1. Germline trimming cut 4 bases from V and 5 bases from J; bases unmatched to any gene: 11. CDR3 length: 15 residues. Germline CDR1 and CDR2: DFQATT and SNEGSKA (reference sequence).

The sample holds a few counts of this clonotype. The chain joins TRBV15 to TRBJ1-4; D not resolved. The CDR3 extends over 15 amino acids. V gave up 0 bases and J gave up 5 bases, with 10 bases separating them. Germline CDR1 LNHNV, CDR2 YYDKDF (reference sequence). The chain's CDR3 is CATSREQLQNEKLFF. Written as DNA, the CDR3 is TGTGCCACCAGCAGAGAGCAACTACAGAATGAAAAACTGTTTTTT.

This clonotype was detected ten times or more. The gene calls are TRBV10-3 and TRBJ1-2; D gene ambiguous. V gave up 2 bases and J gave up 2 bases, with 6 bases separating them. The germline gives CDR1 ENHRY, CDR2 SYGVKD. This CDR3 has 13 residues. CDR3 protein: CAISEGENYGYTF. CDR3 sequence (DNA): TGTGCCATCAGTGAGGGGGAGAACTATGGCTACACCTTC.

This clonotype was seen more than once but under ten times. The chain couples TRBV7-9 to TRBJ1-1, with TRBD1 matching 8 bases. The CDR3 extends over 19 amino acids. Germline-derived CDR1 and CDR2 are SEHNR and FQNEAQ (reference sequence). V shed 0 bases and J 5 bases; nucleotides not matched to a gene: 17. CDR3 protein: CASSLARGSTGGKKTEAFF. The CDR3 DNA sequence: TGTGCCAGCAGCTTAGCGCGGGGTAGTACAGGGGGTAAAAAAACTGAAGCTTTCTTT.

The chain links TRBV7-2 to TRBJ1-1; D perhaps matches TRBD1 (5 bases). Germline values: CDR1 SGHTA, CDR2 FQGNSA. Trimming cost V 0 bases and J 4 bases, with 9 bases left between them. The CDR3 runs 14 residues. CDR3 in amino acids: CASSLASGATEAFF. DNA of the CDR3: TGTGCCAGCAGCTTAGCTTCCGGGGCCACTGAAGCTTTCTTT. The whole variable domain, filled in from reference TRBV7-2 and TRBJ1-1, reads GAGVSQSPSNKVTEKGKDVELRCDPISGHTALYWYRQSLGQGLEFLIYFQGNSAPDKSGLPSDRFSAERTGGSVSTLTIQRTQQEDSAVYLCASSLASGATEAFFGQGTRLTVV.

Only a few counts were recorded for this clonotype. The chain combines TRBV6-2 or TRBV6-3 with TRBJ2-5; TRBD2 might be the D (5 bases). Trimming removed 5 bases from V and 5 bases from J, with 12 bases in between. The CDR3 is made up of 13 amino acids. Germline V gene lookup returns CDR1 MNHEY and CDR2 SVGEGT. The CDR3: CASSTGEWETQYF. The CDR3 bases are TGTGCCAGCAGTACCGGGGAGTGGGAGACCCAGTACTTC.

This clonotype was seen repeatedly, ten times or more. CDR3 residues: CASSLIDRGGYGYTF. CDR3 nucleotides: TGTGCCAGCAGCTTAATTGATCGGGGAGGCTATGGCTACACCTTC. This chain uses TRBV7-3 with TRBJ1-2; D unclear. Trimming left V 1 base short and J 4 bases short, with 13 bases between. The CDR3 has 15 amino acids. Germline CDR1 is SGHTA and CDR2 is FQGTGA.

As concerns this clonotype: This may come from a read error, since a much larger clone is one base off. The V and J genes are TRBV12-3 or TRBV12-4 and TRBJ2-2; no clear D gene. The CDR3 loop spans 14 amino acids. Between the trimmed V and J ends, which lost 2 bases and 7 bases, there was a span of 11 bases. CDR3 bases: TGTGCCAGCAGTTTAAGTTCTGGGATCGGGGAGCTGTTTTTT. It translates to CASSLSSGIGELFF.

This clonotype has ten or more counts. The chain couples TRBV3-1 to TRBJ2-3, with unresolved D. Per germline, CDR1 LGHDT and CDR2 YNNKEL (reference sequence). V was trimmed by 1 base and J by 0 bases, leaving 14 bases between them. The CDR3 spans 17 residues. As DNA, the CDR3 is TGTGCCAGCAGCCAAGTACTGGGCACACCTAGCACAGATACGCAGTATTTT. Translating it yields CASSQVLGTPSTDTQYF.

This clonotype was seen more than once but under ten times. CDR3 in DNA: TGTGCCAGCAGCGCCGTGAATGAAAAACTGTTTTTT. As protein: CASSAVNEKLFF. This chain uses TRBV7-9 with TRBJ1-4; D call uncertain. This CDR3 contains 12 residues. Per germline, CDR1 SEHNR and CDR2 FQNEAQ (reference sequence). Trimming stripped 5 bases from V and 5 bases from J, with 6 bases between. The full variable domain, in which reference TRBV7-9 and TRBJ1-4 provide the parts outside the CDR3, is DTGVSQNPRHKITKRGQNVTFRCDPISEHNRLYWYRQTLGQGPEFLTYFQNEAQLEKSRLLSDRFSAERPKGSFSTLEIQRTEQGDSAMYLCASSAVNEKLFFGSGTQLSVL.

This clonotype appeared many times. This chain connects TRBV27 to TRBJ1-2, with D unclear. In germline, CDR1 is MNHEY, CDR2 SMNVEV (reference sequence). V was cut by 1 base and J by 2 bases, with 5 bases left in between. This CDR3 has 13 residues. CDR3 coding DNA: TGTGCCAGCAGTTTATACCAGAACTATGGCTACACCTTC. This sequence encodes CASSLYQNYGYTF.

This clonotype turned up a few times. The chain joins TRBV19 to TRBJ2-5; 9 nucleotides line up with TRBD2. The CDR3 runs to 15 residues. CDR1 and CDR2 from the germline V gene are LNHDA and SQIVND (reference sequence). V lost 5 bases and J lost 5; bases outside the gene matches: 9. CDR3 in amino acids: CASSPGGGLAETQYF. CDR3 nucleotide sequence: TGTGCCAGTAGTCCCGGGGGTGGACTAGCGGAGACCCAGTACTTC.

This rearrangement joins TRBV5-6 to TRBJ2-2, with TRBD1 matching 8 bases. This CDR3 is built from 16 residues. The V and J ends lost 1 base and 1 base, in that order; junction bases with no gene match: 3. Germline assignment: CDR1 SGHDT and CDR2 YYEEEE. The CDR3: CASSLRTGMNTGELFF. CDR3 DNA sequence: TGTGCCAGCAGCTTGAGGACAGGGATGAACACCGGGGAGCTGTTTTTT.

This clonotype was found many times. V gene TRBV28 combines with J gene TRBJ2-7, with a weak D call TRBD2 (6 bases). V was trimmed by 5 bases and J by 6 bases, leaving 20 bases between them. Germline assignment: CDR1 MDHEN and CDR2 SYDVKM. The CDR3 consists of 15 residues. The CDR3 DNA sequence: TGTGCCAGCAGTACCCCCTTGGGAGGTGGGGTCGAGCAGTACTTC. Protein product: CASSTPLGGGVEQYF.